The T cell receptor beta chain under discussion was sequenced for a study of identical twins. Overall study findings and caveats: Potential partial confounding of zero-insertion analyses by invariant MAIT and iNKT cells was noted. Conclusions were drawn cross-sectionally by statistical analysis, without following the same donors.

To note about this clonotype: Its antigen is not known.

The germline V and J ends were trimmed by 6 bases and 5 bases, with 20 bases remaining between them. CDR3 length equals 15 residues. TCRdb re-called the 5' RACE reads through MiXCR, storing one row per CDR3 protein. There are 470,000 or so distinct CDR3 sequences in the sample; less than 25% occur only once, and approximately 2.9% lies in the top ten. This sample also appeared in a second study, on T cells expressing NK-cell markers. That source reports: Sequencing of TCR beta repertoires drew on sorted CD3+CD56+NKG2C+, CD3+CD56+NKG2C- and CD3+CD56-NKG2C+ T cells. Among a few donors, these clonotypes also ranked first in the CD3+CD56-NKG2C+ fraction.

This chain uses TRBV12-3 or TRBV12-4 with TRBJ2-7; weak D call: TRBD2 (6 bases). Sample: CD4+ T cells sorted from blood. This TCR derives from a woman in her late teens or twenties in good health. CDR3 sequence reads: CASSSRQKEGNEQYF. The DNA for the CDR3 is TGTGCCAGCAGCTCCCGACAGAAGGAGGGGAACGAGCAGTACTTC.